These 12 T cell receptor beta chains were sequenced from one sample in a study of blood T cell repertoires in COVID-19. Produced via immunoSEQ multiplex PCR; TCRdb's table is partial and in-frame only. This sample has about 200,000 clones, with roughly 80% found just once. The sequenced material came from peripheral blood. These receptors originate from a man aged 55 to 70 with COVID-19, enrolled during active disease.

The rearrangement links TRBV5-1 to TRBJ2-7; 9 nucleotides match TRBD1. This CDR3 spans 16 amino acids. V was pared by 1 base and J by 2 bases, with 7 bases of the junction left unmatched. Germline CDR1 is SGHRS and CDR2 is YFSETQ. Written as DNA, the CDR3 is TGCGCCAGCAGCTTGAATGTGGGGGACAGGGCCTACGAGCAGTACTTC. Translating gives CASSLNVGDRAYEQYF. The full variable domain, its missing parts supplied by reference TRBV5-1 and TRBJ2-7, is KAGVTQTPRYLIKTRGQQVTLSCSPISGHRSVSWYQQTPGQGLQFLFEYFSETQRNKGNFPGRFSGRQFSNSRSEMNVSTLELGDSALYLCASSLNVGDRAYEQYFGPGTRLTVT.

The chain links TRBV6-6 to TRBJ1-5, with D possibly matching TRBD1 (6 bases). The V and J ends lost 2 bases and 5 bases respectively, with 7 bases between them. The germline gives CDR1 MNHNY, CDR2 SVGAGI (reference sequence). The CDR3 loop spans 13 amino acids. The CDR3 reads CASSYRTDQPQHF. Written as DNA, the CDR3 is TGTGCCAGCAGTTACCGGACAGATCAGCCCCAGCATTTT.

V gene TRBV28 combines with J gene TRBJ2-2, with 9 bases lining up with TRBD1. Germline lookup yields CDR1 MDHEN and CDR2 SYDVKM. The CDR3 is 18 amino acids. Losses at the gene ends were 4 bases for V and 7 bases for J; bases not matched to a gene: 16. CDR3 bases: TGTGCCAGCAGTTCCCGGTTTGGGACGACAGGGGGGGTCGGGGAGCTGTTTTTT. Its protein product is CASSSRFGTTGGVGELFF.

There are a few counts of this clone. The V and J genes are TRBV3-1 (or the pseudogene TRBV3-2) and TRBJ1-2; perhaps TRBD1 as D (5 bases). CDR3 length equals 14 residues. Trimming removed 4 bases from V and 11 bases from J, with 20 bases in between. The germline CDR1 and CDR2 sequences are LGHDT and YNNKEL (reference sequence). The CDR3 protein is CASSPGPGGGGYTF. The CDR3 DNA reads as TGTGCCAGCAGCCCAGGACCGGGGGGTGGAGGTTACACCTTC.

As DNA, the CDR3 is TGTGCCAGCAGTTCATTCGGGGGGAGAAGCAATCAGCCCCAGCATTTT. Residues: CASSSFGGRSNQPQHF. V usage is TRBV6-6 and J usage is TRBJ1-5, with D perhaps matching TRBD1 (5 bases). Germline V gene data show CDR1 as MNHNY and CDR2 as SVGAGI (reference sequence). V gave up 4 bases and J gave up 1 base, with 14 bases separating them. CDR3 length: 16 amino acids.

This clone has only one observation. The CDR3 nucleotides are TGTGCCAGCAGTTCAACAGGGGGGTTAGCGTCTGAAGCTTTCTTT. This encodes CASSSTGGLASEAFF. This rearrangement joins TRBV5-4 to TRBJ1-1; 8 bases line up with TRBD1. Germline CDR1 is SGHNT and CDR2 is YYREEE (reference sequence). With 5 bases clipped from V and 6 bases from J, the junction kept 12 bases outside the gene matches. The CDR3 has 15 amino acids.

This chain connects TRBV16 to TRBJ1-1; D perhaps matches TRBD1 (6 bases). Germline-derived CDR1 and CDR2 are KGHSY and FQNENV. There are 13 residues in the CDR3. The V and J ends lost 4 bases and 1 base respectively, with 7 bases between them. The CDR3 nucleotides are TGTGCCAGCAGCCGCAGGGGGAACACTGAAGCTTTCTTT. This encodes CASSRRGNTEAFF.

Comments on this clone: Different DNA sequences within this sample yield the same CDR3. The chain joins TRBV30 to TRBJ1-2; D is undetermined. V lost 0 bases to trimming and J lost 4 bases, with 9 bases between them. Germline V gives CDR1 GTSNPN, CDR2 SVGIG (reference sequence). The CDR3 is made up of 13 amino acids. CDR3 coding DNA: TGTGCCTGGAGTGTACCGGGGAGCTATGGCTACACCTTC. Its translation is CAWSVPGSYGYTF.

The chain employs TRBV5-1 and TRBJ2-1, with D unclear. V lost 0 bases to trimming and J lost 0 bases, with 10 bases between them. The CDR3 is 16 residues long. Germline CDR1 reads SGHRS; CDR2 reads YFSETQ. DNA of the CDR3: TGCGCCAGCAGCTTGGAACCCCTCAGCTCCTACAATGAGCAGTTCTTC. Translation gives CASSLEPLSSYNEQFF.

The chain couples TRBV7-9 to TRBJ1-6; TRBD1 matches 9 bases. This CDR3 contains 15 residues. V lost 6 bases to trimming and J lost 5 bases; unmatched junction nucleotides: 5. Germline CDR1 reads SEHNR; CDR2 reads FQNEAQ (reference sequence). CDR3 region: CASSRDRGNNSPLHF. CDR3 bases: TGTGCCAGCAGTCGAGACAGGGGGAATAATTCACCCCTCCACTTT.

The genes are TRBV30 and TRBJ1-2; D possibly corresponds to TRBD1 (5 bases). In germline, CDR1 is GTSNPN, CDR2 SVGIG (reference sequence). Deletions cut 4 bases from V and 8 bases from J, with 17 bases between. CDR3 length: 13 amino acids. Written as DNA, the CDR3 is TGTGCCTGGAACCGACAGAGGGAGGAAGGCTACACCTTC. Translation: CAWNRQREEGYTF. Full variable domain (remainder filled in from reference TRBV30 and TRBJ1-2): SQTIHQWPATLVQPVGSPLSLECTVEGTSNPNLYWYRQAAGRGLQLLFYSVGIGQISSEVPQNLSASRPQDRQFILSSKKLLLSDSGFYLCAWNRQREEGYTFGSGTRLTVV.

The V and J genes are TRBV5-1 and TRBJ1-1; perhaps TRBD1 as D (5 bases). The CDR3 consists of 14 residues. V dropped 0 bases and J dropped 4 bases, with 10 bases sitting between them. Germline V gene sequence: CDR1 SGHRS, CDR2 YFSETQ. The CDR3 region is CASSLEAGITEAFF. CDR3 sequence (DNA): TGCGCCAGCAGCTTGGAGGCAGGGATCACTGAAGCTTTCTTT.